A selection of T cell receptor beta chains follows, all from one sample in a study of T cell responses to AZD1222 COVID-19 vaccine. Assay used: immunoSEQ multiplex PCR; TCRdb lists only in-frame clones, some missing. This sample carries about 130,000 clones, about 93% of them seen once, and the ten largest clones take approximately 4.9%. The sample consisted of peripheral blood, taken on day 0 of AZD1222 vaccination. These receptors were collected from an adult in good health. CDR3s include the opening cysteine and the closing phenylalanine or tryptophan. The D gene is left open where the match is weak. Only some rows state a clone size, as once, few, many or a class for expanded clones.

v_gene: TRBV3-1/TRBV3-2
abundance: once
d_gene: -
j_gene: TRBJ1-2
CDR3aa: CASSQDGRSNYGYTF
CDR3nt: TGTGCCAGCAGCCAAGATGGGCGGTCTAACTATGGCTACACCTTC

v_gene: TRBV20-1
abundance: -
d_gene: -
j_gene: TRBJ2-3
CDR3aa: CSAPLADTQYF
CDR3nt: TGCAGTGCCCCACTCGCAGATACGCAGTATTTT

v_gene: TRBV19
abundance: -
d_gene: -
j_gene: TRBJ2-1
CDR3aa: CASSIGREPFF
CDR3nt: TGTGCCAGTAGTATAGGACGGGAGCCGTTCTTC

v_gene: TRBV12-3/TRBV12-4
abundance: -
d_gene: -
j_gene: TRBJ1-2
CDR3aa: CASGAGSYGYTF
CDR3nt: TGTGCCAGCGGGGCAGGTAGTTATGGCTACACCTTC

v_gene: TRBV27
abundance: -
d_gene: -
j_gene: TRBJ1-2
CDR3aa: CASSLLGVAGYTF
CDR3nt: TGTGCCAGCAGTTTATTGGGGGTGGCTGGCTACACCTTC

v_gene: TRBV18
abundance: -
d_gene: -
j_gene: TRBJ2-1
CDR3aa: CASSLLQRDPYNEQFF
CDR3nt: TGTGCCAGCTCACTTCTCCAACGGGACCCCTACAATGAGCAGTTCTTC

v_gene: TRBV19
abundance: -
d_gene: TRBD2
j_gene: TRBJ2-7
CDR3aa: CASSIVAGPTYEQYF
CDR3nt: TGTGCCAGTAGTATAGTAGCGGGGCCCACCTACGAGCAGTACTTC

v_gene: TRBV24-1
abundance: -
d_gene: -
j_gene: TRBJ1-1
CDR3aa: CATSNEAFF
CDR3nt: TGTGCCACCAGCAATGAAGCTTTCTTT

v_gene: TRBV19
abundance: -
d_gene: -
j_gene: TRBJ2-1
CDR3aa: CASSIADFSYNEQFF
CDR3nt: TGTGCCAGTAGTATAGCGGACTTTTCCTACAATGAGCAGTTCTTC

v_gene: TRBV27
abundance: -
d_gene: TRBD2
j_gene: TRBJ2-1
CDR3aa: CASSFLSSGTLPQQFF
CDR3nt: TGTGCCAGCAGTTTTTTATCTAGCGGGACCCTCCCGCAGCAGTTCTTC

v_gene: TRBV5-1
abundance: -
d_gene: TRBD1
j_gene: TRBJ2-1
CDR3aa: CASSPGQDYNEQFF
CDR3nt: TGCGCCAGCAGCCCGGGACAGGACTACAATGAGCAGTTCTTC

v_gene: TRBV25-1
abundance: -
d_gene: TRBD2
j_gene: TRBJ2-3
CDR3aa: CASSEWGGEGDTQYF
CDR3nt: TGTGCCAGCAGTGAATGGGGGGGAGAAGGGGATACGCAGTATTTT

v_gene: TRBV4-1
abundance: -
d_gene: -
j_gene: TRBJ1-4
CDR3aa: CASSQEGQEPNEKLFF
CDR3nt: TGCGCCAGCAGCCAAGAGGGGCAGGAGCCAAATGAAAAACTGTTTTTT

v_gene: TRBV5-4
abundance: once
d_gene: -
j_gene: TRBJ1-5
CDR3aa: CASSFLTVNQPQHF
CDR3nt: TGTGCCAGCAGCTTTTTGACAGTAAATCAGCCCCAGCATTTT

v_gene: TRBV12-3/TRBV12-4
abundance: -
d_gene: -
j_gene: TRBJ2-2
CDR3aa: CASSLRNTGELFF
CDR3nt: TGTGCCAGCAGTTTGAGGAACACCGGGGAGCTGTTTTTT

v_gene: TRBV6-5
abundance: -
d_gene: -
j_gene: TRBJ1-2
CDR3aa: CASKRSGYYGYTF
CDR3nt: TGTGCCAGCAAACGGTCTGGCTACTATGGCTACACCTTC

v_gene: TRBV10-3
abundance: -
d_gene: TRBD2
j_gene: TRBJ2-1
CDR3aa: CAISESTFETGGRYNEQFF
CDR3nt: TGTGCCATCAGTGAGTCGACATTCGAAACGGGAGGGCGGTACAATGAGCAGTTCTTC

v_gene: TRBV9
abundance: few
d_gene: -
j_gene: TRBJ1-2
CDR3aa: CASSPRSANYGYTF
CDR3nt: TGTGCCAGCAGCCCCCGGTCAGCGAACTATGGCTACACCTTC

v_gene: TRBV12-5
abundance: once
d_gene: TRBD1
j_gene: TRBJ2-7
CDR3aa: CASATIPGTGREQYF
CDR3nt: TGTGCTAGTGCCACGATTCCAGGGACAGGGAGAGAGCAGTACTTC

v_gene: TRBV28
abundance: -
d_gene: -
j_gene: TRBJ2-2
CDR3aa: CASQGSGGELFF
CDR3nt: TGTGCCAGTCAGGGCTCAGGCGGGGAGCTGTTTTTT

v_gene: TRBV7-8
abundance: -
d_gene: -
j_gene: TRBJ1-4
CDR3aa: CASSLVTGDNEKLFF
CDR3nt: TGTGCCAGCAGCTTAGTTACGGGAGATAATGAAAAACTGTTTTTT

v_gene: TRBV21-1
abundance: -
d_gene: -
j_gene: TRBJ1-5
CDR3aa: CASSKEGDRALNQPQHF
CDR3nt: TGTGCCAGCAGCAAAGAGGGAGACAGGGCCCTCAATCAGCCCCAGCATTTT

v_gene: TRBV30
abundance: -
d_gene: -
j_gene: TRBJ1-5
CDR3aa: CAWSVQGAQPQHF
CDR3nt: TGTGCCTGGAGTGTTCAGGGAGCTCAGCCCCAGCATTTT

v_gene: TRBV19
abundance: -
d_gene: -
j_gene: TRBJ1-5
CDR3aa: CASSAASTGSNQPQHF
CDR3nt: TGTGCCAGTAGTGCCGCCTCCACAGGGTCCAATCAGCCCCAGCATTTT

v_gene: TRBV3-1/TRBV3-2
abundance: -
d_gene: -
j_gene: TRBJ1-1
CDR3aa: CASRSSTEAFF
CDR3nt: TGTGCCAGCAGGAGCAGCACTGAAGCTTTCTTT

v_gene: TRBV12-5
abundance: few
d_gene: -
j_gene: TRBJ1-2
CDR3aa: CASVSERDYGYTF
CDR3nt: TGTGCTAGTGTGTCCGAGAGAGACTATGGCTACACCTTC